The clone carrying this TCR beta chain was seen more than once but under ten times. The target antigen is unknown. Of the isolated RNA, all was reverse transcribed, and so the sequenced material was expressed TCRB transcripts. TCRdb keeps only in-frame clones here, not all; method: immunoSEQ multiplex PCR. The sample holds more than 250,000 clones; over 14% are singletons and the top ten take approximately 0.015%. The sample comes from a study of beta chain features in type 1 diabetes. Researchers reported sorting CD4+ naive, central memory, regulatory and stem cell-like memory cells via CD45RO/CCR7/CD25/CD127/CD95/CD27. Trimming left V 4 bases short and J 2 bases short, with 15 bases between. The CDR3 has 15 amino acids. CDR1 and CDR2 (germline): LGHNA, YSLEER. Regarding the study as a whole: The study found moderately but significantly shorter TCRB CDR3s in all four CD4+ subsets of Type 1 diabetes patients. PCR might favor shorter templates, but any such skew would affect patients and controls equally.

Sequencing used naive CD4+ T cells from blood. The chain links TRBV4-3 to TRBJ2-7; TRBD1 is a possible D gene (7 bases). This clonotype was sampled from a man younger than 35 with type 1 diabetes. The CDR3 here is CASSRSRDRAYEQYF. The CDR3 region has the DNA TGCGCCAGCAGCCGTTCGCGGGACAGAGCCTACGAGCAGTACTTC.